The rows below give T cell receptor beta chains drawn from one sample of a study of shared clonotypes between healthy human individuals. Profiling relied on immunoSEQ multiplex PCR, and the TCRdb table lists in-frame clones only, not all of them. The sample yields about 1 million clones, 75% to 85% seen once. Sample: memory CD4+ T cells from PBMCs. The source is a man between 18 and 35 years old in good health. Some clones in this sample may be carry-over from other donors' samples. Each CDR3 is given with its conserved first and last residue. Each record gives: V gene, clone size, J gene, D gene, CDR3 protein, CDR3 DNA. A D gene is named only where the DNA matches it firmly. Expanded clones are given a class, and other clones once, few, many or no size at all.

TRBV28	-	TRBJ1-1	-	CASSFPRRQGAFF	TGTGCCAGCAGCTTCCCCCGGCGGCAGGGAGCTTTCTTT
TRBV2	-	TRBJ2-1	TRBD2	CASSRLAGVNEQFF	TGTGCCAGCAGCCGACTAGCGGGAGTGAATGAGCAGTTCTTC
TRBV28	-	TRBJ1-2	TRBD1	CASIPDRGYGYTF	TGTGCCAGCATCCCGGACAGGGGGTATGGCTACACCTTC
TRBV7-8	-	TRBJ1-3	-	CASSPGGTNSGNTIYF	TGTGCCAGCAGCCCAGGCGGGACAAACTCTGGAAACACCATATATTTT
TRBV5-8	many	TRBJ2-3	TRBD2	CASRPGVAGPLDTQYF	TGTGCCAGCCGCCCCGGGGTAGCGGGGCCCTTGGATACGCAGTATTTT
TRBV18	-	TRBJ1-1	TRBD1	CASSPTGSAEAFF	TGTGCCAGCTCACCGACAGGGAGCGCTGAAGCTTTCTTT
TRBV5-4	-	TRBJ2-6	TRBD1	CASSSGTGSSGANVLTF	TGTGCCAGCAGCTCCGGGACAGGGTCCTCTGGGGCCAACGTCCTGACTTTC
TRBV18	-	TRBJ1-5	-	CASSPSDGQPQHF	TGTGCCAGCTCACCGTCGGATGGTCAGCCCCAGCATTTT
TRBV5-1	many	TRBJ2-7	-	CASSLGPAARDTPYEQYF	TGCGCCAGCAGCTTGGGGCCGGCCGCCCGGGACACACCCTACGAGCAGTACTTC
TRBV25-1	-	TRBJ2-7	-	CASSLKNPGPTYEQYF	TGTGCCAGCAGCCTAAAAAATCCGGGTCCCACCTACGAGCAGTACTTC
TRBV10-2	few	TRBJ2-1	-	CASSEAEDEQFF	TGCGCCAGCAGTGAGGCTGAGGATGAGCAGTTCTTC
TRBV29-1	few	TRBJ2-1	-	CSVARGTTRGSYNEQFF	TGCAGCGTTGCCAGGGGCACCACTAGGGGTTCCTACAATGAGCAGTTCTTC
TRBV9	-	TRBJ2-1	TRBD2	CASSVGGGAFSYNEQFF	TGTGCCAGCAGCGTAGGGGGAGGGGCTTTCTCCTACAATGAGCAGTTCTTC
TRBV27	-	TRBJ2-5	-	CASSKTRGGSQYF	TGTGCCAGCAGTAAAACGAGGGGGGGATCCCAGTACTTC
TRBV6-7	-	TRBJ2-2	TRBD2	CASSYQIPGLAGVNTGELFF	TGTGCCAGCAGTTACCAAATCCCGGGACTAGCGGGAGTGAACACCGGGGAGCTGTTTTTT
TRBV5-1	-	TRBJ2-1	TRBD2	CASSLGLAGDYEQFF	TGCGCCAGCAGCTTGGGGCTAGCGGGAGATTATGAGCAGTTCTTC
TRBV14	-	TRBJ2-7	-	CASSQGRSQHYEQYF	TGTGCCAGCAGCCAAGGTAGAAGTCAGCACTACGAGCAGTACTTC
TRBV7-2	-	TRBJ2-1	-	CASSPGVHYNEQFF	TGTGCCAGCAGCCCAGGGGTCCACTACAATGAGCAGTTCTTC
TRBV10-2	few	TRBJ2-1	-	CASSGWPDKWPNEQFF	TGCGCCAGCAGTGGGTGGCCGGATAAATGGCCCAATGAGCAGTTCTTC
TRBV11-1	-	TRBJ2-7	-	CASSAGPFYEQYF	TGTGCCAGCAGCGCCGGACCATTCTACGAGCAGTACTTC
TRBV30	-	TRBJ1-1	-	CAWSLGFYTEAFF	TGTGCCTGGAGTTTAGGGTTTTACACTGAAGCTTTCTTT
TRBV9	-	TRBJ2-5	-	CASSGRGRFSETQYF	TGTGCCAGCAGTGGGAGGGGGCGATTCAGCGAGACCCAGTACTTC
TRBV4-3	-	TRBJ2-1	TRBD1	CASSQEGQGWNEQFF	TGCGCCAGCAGCCAGGAGGGACAGGGCTGGAATGAGCAGTTCTTC
TRBV14	few	TRBJ2-1	TRBD2	CASSQQRETGQFF	TGTGCCAGCAGCCAACAGCGGGAGACGGGGCAGTTCTTC